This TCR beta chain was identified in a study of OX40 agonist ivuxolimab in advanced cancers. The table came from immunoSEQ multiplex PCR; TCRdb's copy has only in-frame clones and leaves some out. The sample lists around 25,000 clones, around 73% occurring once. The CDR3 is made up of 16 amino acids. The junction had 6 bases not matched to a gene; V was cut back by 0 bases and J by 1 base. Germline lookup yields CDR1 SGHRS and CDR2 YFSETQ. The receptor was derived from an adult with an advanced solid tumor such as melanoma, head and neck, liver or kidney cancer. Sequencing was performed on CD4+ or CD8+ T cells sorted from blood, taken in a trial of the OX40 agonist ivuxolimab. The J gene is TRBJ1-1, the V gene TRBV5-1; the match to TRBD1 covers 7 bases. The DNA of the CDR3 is TGCGCCAGCAGCTTGGCCACTAGGACAGGGAACACTGAAGCTTTCTTT. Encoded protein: CASSLATRTGNTEAFF.